This T cell receptor beta chain came from a study of blood T cell repertoires in COVID-19. On the study more broadly: Sample material is recorded as cDNA or gDNA derived from T cells, B-cell-depleted T cells, or PBMCs.

The method was immunoSEQ multiplex PCR; TCRdb's version includes in-frame clones alone and lacks a portion of them. The data hold around 45,000 clones, with 69% observed a single time. The CDR3 sequence is 17 residues long. Germline V lookup: CDR1 LNHDA, CDR2 SQIVND (reference sequence). With V trimmed by 4 bases and J by 3 bases, 15 bases remained unmatched. What was sequenced was peripheral blood. The TCR sequence derives from a man aged 80 or over with acute or convalescent COVID-19. This chain links TRBV19 with TRBJ2-7, with 7 bases identical to TRBD2. CDR3 DNA: TGTGCCAGTAGTAGCCGGGGGGACCCCCCGTTCAACTACGAGCAGTACTTC. This encodes CASSSRGDPPFNYEQYF. The whole variable domain, filled in from reference TRBV19 and TRBJ2-7, reads DGGITQSPKYLFRKEGQNVTLSCEQNLNHDAMYWYRQDPGQGLRLIYYSQIVNDFQKGDIAEGYSVSREKKESFPLTVTSAQKNPTAFYLCASSSRGDPPFNYEQYFGPGTRLTVT.